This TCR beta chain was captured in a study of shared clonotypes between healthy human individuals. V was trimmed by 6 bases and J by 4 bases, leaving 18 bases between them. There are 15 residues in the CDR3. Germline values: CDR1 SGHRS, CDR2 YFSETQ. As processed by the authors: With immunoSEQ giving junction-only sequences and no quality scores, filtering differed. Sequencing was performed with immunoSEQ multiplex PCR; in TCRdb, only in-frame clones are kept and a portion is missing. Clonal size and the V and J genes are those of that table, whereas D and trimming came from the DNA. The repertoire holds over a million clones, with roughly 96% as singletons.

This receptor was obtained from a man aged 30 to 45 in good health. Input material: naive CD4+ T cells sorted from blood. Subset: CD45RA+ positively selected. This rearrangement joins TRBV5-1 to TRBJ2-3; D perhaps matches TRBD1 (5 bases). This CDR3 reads CASTPSFWGPDTQYF. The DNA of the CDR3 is TGCGCCAGCACCCCTTCCTTTTGGGGCCCAGATACGCAGTATTTT.